This TCR beta chain was captured by sequencing in a study of blood T cell repertoires in COVID-19. Study at large: The samples span acute and convalescent COVID-19 from the United States, Italy and Spain. Sample material is recorded as cDNA or gDNA derived from T cells, B-cell-depleted T cells, or PBMCs.

This clone was detected only once. Methods used by the authors: By means of reference gene primer amplification, nucleated cell counts were estimated. Produced via immunoSEQ multiplex PCR; TCRdb's table is partial and in-frame only. That table gives V, J and clone size, and the DNA gave D and trimming. The sample lists a few hundred thousand clones; roughly nine tenths were seen once. The CDR3 totals 13 residues. Germline V lookup: CDR1 MNHEY, CDR2 SVGAGI. The V end lost 8 bases, the J end lost 1 base, and 10 bases lay between the germline ends. Sequencing was performed on peripheral blood. The J gene is TRBJ2-3, the V gene TRBV6-5, with D possibly being TRBD1 (5 bases). This clonotype was sampled from a woman aged 25 to 39 with COVID-19, enrolled during active disease. CDR3 sequence: CASDRTRTDTQYF. The DNA of the CDR3 is TGTGCCAGCGACAGAACTCGCACAGATACGCAGTATTTT.